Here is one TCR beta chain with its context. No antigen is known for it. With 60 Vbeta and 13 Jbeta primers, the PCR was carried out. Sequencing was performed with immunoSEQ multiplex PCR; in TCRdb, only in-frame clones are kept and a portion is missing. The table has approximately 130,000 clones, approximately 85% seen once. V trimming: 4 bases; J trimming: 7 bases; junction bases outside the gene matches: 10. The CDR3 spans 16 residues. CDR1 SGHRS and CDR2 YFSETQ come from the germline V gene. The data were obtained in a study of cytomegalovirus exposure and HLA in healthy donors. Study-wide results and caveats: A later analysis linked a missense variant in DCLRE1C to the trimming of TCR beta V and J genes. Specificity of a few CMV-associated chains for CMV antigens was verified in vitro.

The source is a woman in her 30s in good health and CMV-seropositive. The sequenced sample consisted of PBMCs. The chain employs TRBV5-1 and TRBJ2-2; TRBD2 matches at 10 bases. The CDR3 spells CASSRTSGATSGELFF. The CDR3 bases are TGCGCCAGCAGCAGGACTAGCGGCGCCACTAGCGGGGAGCTGTTTTTT.